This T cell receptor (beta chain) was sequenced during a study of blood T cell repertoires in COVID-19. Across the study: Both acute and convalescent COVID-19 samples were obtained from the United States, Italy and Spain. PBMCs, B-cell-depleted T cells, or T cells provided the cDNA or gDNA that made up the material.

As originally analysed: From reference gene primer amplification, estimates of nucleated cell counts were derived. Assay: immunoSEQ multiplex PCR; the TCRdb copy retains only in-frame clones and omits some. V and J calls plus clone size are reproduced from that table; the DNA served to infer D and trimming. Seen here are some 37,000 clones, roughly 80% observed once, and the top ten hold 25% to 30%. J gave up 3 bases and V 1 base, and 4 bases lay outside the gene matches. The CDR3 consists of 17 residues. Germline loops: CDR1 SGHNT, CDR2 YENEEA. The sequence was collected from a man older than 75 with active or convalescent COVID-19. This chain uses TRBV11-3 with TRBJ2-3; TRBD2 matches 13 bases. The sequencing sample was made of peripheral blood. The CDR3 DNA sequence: TGTGCCAGCAGCTTAGGGACTAGCGGGAGCGGTACAGATACGCAGTATTTT. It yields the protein CASSLGTSGSGTDTQYF.